Shown below are 32 T cell receptor beta chains from a single sample sequenced in a study of response to subunit inactivated influenza vaccine. TCRdb recomputed calls from the RT-PCR reads with MiXCR, one row per CDR3 protein. The data show more than 250,000 distinct CDR3 sequences, with 20% to 25% seen just once and 9.5% to 13% held by the top ten. The sequencing used PBMCs from blood, collected approximately 20 months after vaccination. These receptors came from a man aged 50-75 years who received an inactivated influenza vaccine.

The rearrangement joins TRBV2 to TRBJ1-5; no definite D call. This CDR3 has 15 amino acids. The germline V gene has CDR1 SNHLY and CDR2 FYNNEI. Between the trimmed V and J ends, which lost 7 bases and 0 bases, there was a span of 13 bases. The CDR3 DNA sequence: TGTGCCAGCAAACAAGAGGGTGTTAGCAATCAGCCCCAGCATTTT. It encodes CASKQEGVSNQPQHF.

V usage is TRBV6-5 and J usage is TRBJ2-2; D assignment may be TRBD1 or TRBD2 (5 bases each). V was pared by 0 bases and J by 5 bases, with 13 bases between. This CDR3 comprises 16 residues. Germline assignment: CDR1 MNHEY and CDR2 SVGAGI. CDR3 residues: CASSYSPGPGTGELFF. The CDR3, as DNA: TGTGCCAGCAGTTACTCGCCGGGACCAGGAACCGGGGAGCTGTTTTTT.

This clonotype has ten or more counts. The rearrangement uses TRBV20-1 and TRBJ2-1; 10 bases fit TRBD2. The CDR3 extends over 13 amino acids. Trimming at V came to 4 bases and at J to 10 bases, leaving 7 bases not matched to a gene. Germline V CDR1 and CDR2: DFQATT, SNEGSKA (reference sequence). CDR3 loop: CSATLNSGGEQFF. In nucleotides, the CDR3 is TGCAGTGCTACTCTTAATAGCGGGGGGGAGCAGTTCTTC.

This clonotype appeared a few times. The V and J genes are TRBV6-1 and TRBJ2-3; D is perhaps TRBD2 (6 bases). Looked up from germline, CDR1 is MNHNS and CDR2 is SASEGT. V lost 10 bases and J 2 bases, leaving 19 bases between the germline ends. CDR3 length equals 15 residues. The CDR3 is CATGWPEGLTDTQYF. CDR3 nucleotides: TGTGCCACCGGATGGCCGGAGGGACTCACAGATACGCAGTATTTT.

This clonotype was seen many times. J is TRBJ1-1 and V is TRBV5-1; D is undetermined. The V end was cut by 4 bases, the J end by 4 bases, with 11 bases between. The CDR3 is made up of 13 amino acids. The germline V gene encodes CDR1 SGHRS and CDR2 YFSETQ. The CDR3 region is CASSLGLTTEAFF. The CDR3 DNA sequence: TGCGCCAGCAGCCTCGGATTGACCACTGAAGCTTTCTTT.

In its sample, this clonotype was seen a few times. The chain has TRBV4-3 and TRBJ1-6, with TRBD1 as a possible D gene (5 bases). Germline CDR1 LGHNA, CDR2 YSLEER. The CDR3 is made up of 17 amino acids. V lost 0 bases to trimming and J lost 6 bases, with 15 bases between them. This chain's CDR3 is CASSQEWEGASNSPLHF. The CDR3 nucleotides are TGCGCCAGCAGCCAAGAATGGGAAGGGGCGAGTAATTCACCCCTCCACTTT.

The chain recombines TRBV2 with TRBJ2-6; 12 positions agree with TRBD1. Germline V CDR1 and CDR2: SNHLY, FYNNEI. The V segment lost 6 bases and the J segment 4 bases; nucleotides outside the gene matches: 10. The CDR3 length is 18 residues. For the CDR3, the DNA is TGTGCCAGCAGGTTGGGACAGGGGGCGAAATTCGGGGCCAACGTCCTGACTTTC. This sequence encodes CASRLGQGAKFGANVLTF.

A few counts support this clonotype. The V and J genes are TRBV14 and TRBJ1-2, with TRBD1 matching 8 bases. The CDR3 has 15 residues. Unmatched junction bases numbered 8, after V lost 4 bases and J lost 4 bases. The germline gives CDR1 SGHDN, CDR2 FVKESK. In nucleotides, the CDR3 is TGTGCCAGCAGCCCCACCTTCACAGGGGGCTATGGCTACACCTTC. Its translation is CASSPTFTGGYGYTF.

This clonotype was counted between two and nine times. The gene calls are TRBV4-3 and TRBJ1-4, with D perhaps TRBD1 (5 bases). The V end was cut by 0 bases, the J end by 5 bases, with 7 bases between. Germline values: CDR1 LGHNA, CDR2 YSLEER. The CDR3 is 14 residues long. The DNA for the CDR3 is TGCGCCAGCAGCCAAGATGCAGGGAATGAAAAACTGTTTTTT. Translated: CASSQDAGNEKLFF.

In its sample, this clonotype was seen a few times. The chain is built from TRBV4-3 and TRBJ2-7; tentatively, D is TRBD2 (5 bases). The V end was cut by 5 bases, the J end by 3 bases, with 11 bases between. This CDR3 has 13 amino acids. CDR1 and CDR2 (germline): LGHNA, YSLEER. CDR3: CASSMDWNYEQYF. CDR3 nucleotide sequence: TGCGCCAGCAGCATGGACTGGAACTACGAGCAGTACTTC.

V and J are TRBV10-3 and TRBJ1-1; D is perhaps TRBD1 (6 bases). V was cut by 3 bases and J by 1 base, with 12 bases left in between. CDR3 size: 15 residues. CDR1 and CDR2 from the germline V gene are ENHRY and SYGVKD. In DNA form, the CDR3 reads TGTGCCATCAGTGAACAACAGGGAGAGAACACTGAAGCTTTCTTT. The encoded protein is CAISEQQGENTEAFF.

The J gene is TRBJ1-5, the V gene TRBV6-5, with unresolved D. V gave up 0 bases and J gave up 2 bases, with 8 bases separating them. In germline, CDR1 is MNHEY, CDR2 SVGAGI. The CDR3 runs to 15 residues. The CDR3 nucleotides read TGTGCCAGCAGTTACTCGATTTATGGCAATCAGCCCCAGCATTTT. It codes for CASSYSIYGNQPQHF.

Only a few counts were recorded for this clonotype. V usage is TRBV11-2 and J usage is TRBJ2-3, with D unresolved. Trimming cost V 4 bases and J 4 bases, with 15 bases left between them. The CDR3 covers 15 residues. From germline, CDR1 is SGHAT and CDR2 FQNNGV. DNA of the CDR3: TGTGCCAGCAGCTCGGCCTTATTCGGCGCAGATACGCAGTATTTT. It translates to CASSSALFGADTQYF.

The chain combines TRBV29-1 with TRBJ1-2, with 7 bases identical to TRBD1. Germline V gene sequence: CDR1 SQVTM, CDR2 ANQGSEA. CDR3 length equals 12 residues. Losses at the gene ends were 7 bases for V and 7 bases for J; bases not matched to a gene: 9. Written as DNA, the CDR3 is TGCAGCGCCCGGGCAGGGGGTGTTGGCTACACCTTC. The encoded protein is CSARAGGVGYTF.

This clonotype turned up a few times. This rearrangement joins TRBV20-1 to TRBJ1-2; D remains ambiguous. Trimming cost V 0 bases and J 6 bases, with 8 bases left between them. The CDR3 totals 12 residues. Germline V CDR1 and CDR2: DFQATT, SNEGSKA (reference sequence). In nucleotides, the CDR3 is TGCAGTGCTAGAGATCAAGGGAATGGCTACACCTTC. It yields the protein CSARDQGNGYTF.

This clonotype occurred a few times. The genes are TRBV7-2 and TRBJ1-5; D not certain. CDR3 length: 17 residues. Germline V lookup: CDR1 SGHTA, CDR2 FQGNSA. V lost 1 base and J 0 bases, leaving 13 bases between the germline ends. The CDR3 DNA reads TGTGCCAGCAGCTTAGGGTCAAGAGGCCTTAGCAATCAGCCCCAGCATTTT. It translates to CASSLGSRGLSNQPQHF.

This clonotype showed up just a few times. The chain links TRBV9 to TRBJ1-1; D call uncertain. The CDR3 runs 17 residues. Trimming took 0 bases from V and 1 from J, leaving 16 bases between them. Germline V gives CDR1 SGDLS, CDR2 YYNGEE. This CDR3 is CASSVDLALPTNTEAFF. The CDR3 DNA sequence: TGTGCCAGCAGCGTAGACCTGGCCCTACCGACGAACACTGAAGCTTTCTTT.

The chain joins TRBV20-1 to TRBJ2-7; TRBD2 agrees at 11 bases. Trimming at V came to 6 bases and at J to 0 bases, leaving 4 bases not matched to a gene. CDR3 size: 14 residues. Germline V CDR1 and CDR2: DFQATT, SNEGSKA (reference sequence). CDR3 nucleotides: TGCAGTGCCGTAGCGGGAGGGAACTCCTACGAGCAGTACTTC. This codes for CSAVAGGNSYEQYF.

This clonotype showed up many times. The J gene is TRBJ1-2, the V gene TRBV20-1; D is undetermined. The CDR3 has 17 residues. Germline V lookup: CDR1 DFQATT, CDR2 SNEGSKA (reference sequence). V was clipped by 3 bases and J by 6 bases, with 26 bases between them. CDR3 residues: CSASHRTDSSHIHGYTF. The CDR3 DNA follows: TGCAGTGCTAGTCACCGAACCGACTCTTCCCATATTCATGGCTACACCTTC.

This clonotype was seen only a few times. The V call is TRBV19, the J call TRBJ1-1, with D unclear. Between the trimmed V and J ends, which lost 3 bases and 4 bases, there was a span of 6 bases. Germline lookup yields CDR1 LNHDA and CDR2 SQIVND (reference sequence). CDR3 length: 12 residues. CDR3 region: CASSIGLTEAFF. The CDR3 DNA reads TGTGCCAGTAGTATCGGCCTCACTGAAGCTTTCTTT.

This clonotype was found a few times. The chain recombines TRBV12-3 or TRBV12-4 with TRBJ2-2, with 9 bases matching TRBD1. V shed 7 bases, J shed 3 bases, and the junction held 15 bases outside the gene matches. The CDR3 has 18 residues. This CDR3 is CASTSPWEDRGYTGELFF. DNA for the CDR3: TGTGCCAGCACTTCGCCCTGGGAAGACAGGGGGTACACCGGGGAGCTGTTTTTT.

This clonotype was observed a few times. The V call is TRBV28, the J call TRBJ2-1, with 10 bases fitting TRBD2. The V gene's germline CDR1 is MDHEN and CDR2 SYDVKM. With V trimmed by 6 bases and J by 4 bases, 6 bases remained unmatched. The length of the CDR3 is 15 residues. The DNA of the CDR3 is TGTGCCAGCAGCCCTAGCGGGAGAGTATACAATGAGCAGTTCTTC. This gives the protein CASSPSGRVYNEQFF.

This clonotype was detected only a few times. The gene calls are TRBV12-3 or TRBV12-4 and TRBJ2-3; 8 bases match TRBD2. CDR3 size: 15 residues. After removal of 5 bases from V and 5 bases from J, the junction contained 9 bases not matched to a gene. The CDR3 reads CASSPLAGRGDTQYF. The DNA of the CDR3 is TGTGCCAGCAGTCCATTAGCGGGACGGGGAGATACGCAGTATTTT.

This clonotype has only a few counts. The chain joins TRBV19 to TRBJ2-7; a possible D gene is TRBD1 (7 bases). V was shortened by 5 bases and J by 0 bases, with 11 bases between the two germline ends. Germline V gives CDR1 LNHDA, CDR2 SQIVND (reference sequence). The CDR3 totals 14 residues. Here the CDR3 DNA reads TGTGCCAGTAGTCCCAGGGGGGACTCCTACGAGCAGTACTTC. Encoded protein: CASSPRGDSYEQYF.

This clonotype was counted between two and nine times. This chain links TRBV20-1 with TRBJ2-3; possible D gene TRBD1, 5 bases. The CDR3 spans 13 residues. The V gene lost 3 bases and the J gene lost 3 bases, with 10 bases spanning the gap. The V gene's germline CDR1 is DFQATT and CDR2 SNEGSKA (reference sequence). The CDR3 is CSASRVGTDTQYF. CDR3 nucleotides: TGCAGTGCTAGCAGGGTAGGGACAGATACGCAGTATTTT.

Many counts were recorded for this clonotype. DNA for the CDR3: TGCGCCAGCAGCCCCTGGTCTATCAGCCCCACAGATACGCAGTATTTT. Translated, it gives CASSPWSISPTDTQYF. V and J are TRBV4-3 and TRBJ2-3; D call uncertain. The germline CDR1 and CDR2 sequences are LGHNA and YSLEER. V shed 4 bases and J shed 2 bases, with 16 bases lying between them. The CDR3 is made up of 16 amino acids.

This clonotype showed up just a few times. This chain connects TRBV14 to TRBJ1-4; 9 bases agree with TRBD1. Per germline, CDR1 SGHDN and CDR2 FVKESK. The V and J ends lost 4 bases and 8 bases, in that order; junction bases with no gene match: 17. The CDR3 runs 18 residues. The CDR3 coding sequence is TGTGCCAGCAGCCTCGGACAGGGGAAGGTTTGGCTCGGCGAAAAACTGTTTTTT. Encoded protein: CASSLGQGKVWLGEKLFF.

Turning to this clonotype: A read error is likely, as this CDR3 ends without the conserved phenylalanine or tryptophan. V and J are TRBV7-9 and TRBJ1-1; D remains ambiguous. The germline V gene has CDR1 SEHNR and CDR2 FQNEAQ (reference sequence). Trimming left V 3 bases short and J 1 base short, with 9 bases between. This CDR3 spans 14 amino acids. The CDR3 nucleotides are TGTGCCAGCAGCTTCTGGCGGGAGAACACTGAAGCTTTCTGT. It codes for CASSFWRENTEAFC.

Only a few counts were recorded for this clonotype. The V gene is TRBV5-6, the J gene TRBJ1-1; D ambiguous. The ends were cut back, 0 bases at V and 1 base at J, with 10 bases in the middle. This CDR3 is built from 15 residues. Germline lookup yields CDR1 SGHDT and CDR2 YYEEEE. The CDR3 loop reads CASSLDRLPNTEAFF. Here the CDR3 DNA reads TGTGCCAGCAGCTTGGACAGATTACCGAACACTGAAGCTTTCTTT. Together with reference TRBV5-6 and TRBJ1-1, the CDR3 gives the full variable domain: DAGVTQSPTHLIKTRGQQVTLRCSPKSGHDTVSWYQQALGQGPQFIFQYYEEEERQRGNFPDRFSGHQFPNYSSELNVNALLLGDSALYLCASSLDRLPNTEAFFGQGTRLTVV.

The chain links TRBV19 to TRBJ2-2, with 7 bases fitting TRBD1. Germline V gives CDR1 LNHDA, CDR2 SQIVND (reference sequence). This CDR3 has 12 residues. The CDR3 sequence: CGCRGLTGELFF. The CDR3, as DNA: TGTGGCTGTAGGGGGCTCACCGGGGAGCTGTTTTTT.

The rearrangement joins TRBV29-1 to TRBJ2-1; TRBD2 aligns across 8 bases. The CDR3 has 17 residues. In germline, CDR1 is SQVTM, CDR2 ANQGSEA. Trimming at V came to 2 bases and at J to 8 bases, leaving 17 bases not matched to a gene. The chain's CDR3 is CSVERNLVAGSFDEQFF. CDR3 nucleotide sequence: TGCAGCGTTGAACGGAACCTAGTAGCGGGGTCCTTCGATGAGCAGTTCTTC.

This clonotype was seen more than once but under ten times. This may be a read error, as it is one base from a much larger clone. The conserved closing phenylalanine or tryptophan is absent in this CDR3, likely reflecting a read error. This chain joins TRBV28 and TRBJ1-5; D remains unclear. Trimming took off 3 bases at V and 0 bases at J, with 9 bases between the two ends. The CDR3 length is 15 residues. Germline assignment: CDR1 MDHEN and CDR2 SYDVKM. The CDR3 protein is CASSLGTYSNQPQHI. The CDR3 region has the DNA TGTGCCAGCAGTTTGGGTACTTATAGCAATCAGCCCCAGCATATT.